This note documents a single T cell receptor (beta chain) sequence. Its antigen remains unknown. Germline CDR1 and CDR2: PRHDT and FYEKMQ (reference sequence). The CDR3 covers 14 residues. The ends lost 5 bases at V and 5 bases at J; junction bases unmatched: 4. The source of the sample is a study of T cell responses to AZD1222 COVID-19 vaccine. In the study overall: Second-dose timings of about 4 or about 12 weeks were pooled. Study-wide results and limits: Donors in the cohort were predominantly white British and more often female, and clonal diversity was possibly underestimated.

Only in-frame clones appear in the TCRdb table, and some are missing; sequencing was by immunoSEQ multiplex PCR. The table has approximately 130,000 clones, approximately 93% seen once; the top ten hold 2.5% to 4%. The genes are TRBV13 and TRBJ2-2; the match to TRBD2 covers 8 bases. Sequences were derived from peripheral blood, sampled on day 0 of AZD1222 vaccination. The origin of this receptor is an adult in good health. This CDR3 is CASSPSGGTGELFF. CDR3 coding DNA: TGTGCCAGCAGCCCCTCGGGGGGGACCGGGGAGCTGTTTTTT.